This entry concerns a single T cell receptor beta chain. These data come from a study of OX40 agonist ivuxolimab in advanced cancers. Study overall: Three partial responders included one hepatocellular carcinoma patient and two cutaneous melanoma patients.

This CDR3 has 13 residues. V dropped 0 bases and J dropped 7 bases, with 9 bases sitting between them. In germline, CDR1 is SGHTA, CDR2 FQGNSA. Profiled with immunoSEQ multiplex PCR; TCRdb holds only in-frame clones, not every one. The sample shows some 38,000 clones, around 88% of them seen only once. Researchers took blood at baseline, on cycle 4 day 1, and on cycle 7 day 1. The material sequenced was CD4+ or CD8+ T cells sorted from blood, taken in a trial of the OX40 agonist ivuxolimab. This TCR came from an adult with an advanced solid tumor such as melanoma, head and neck, liver or kidney cancer. The chain uses TRBV7-2 and TRBJ1-2; the D is unclear. This CDR3 is CASSLAQLLGYTF. CDR3 bases: TGTGCCAGCAGCTTAGCGCAGCTCCTTGGCTACACCTTC.